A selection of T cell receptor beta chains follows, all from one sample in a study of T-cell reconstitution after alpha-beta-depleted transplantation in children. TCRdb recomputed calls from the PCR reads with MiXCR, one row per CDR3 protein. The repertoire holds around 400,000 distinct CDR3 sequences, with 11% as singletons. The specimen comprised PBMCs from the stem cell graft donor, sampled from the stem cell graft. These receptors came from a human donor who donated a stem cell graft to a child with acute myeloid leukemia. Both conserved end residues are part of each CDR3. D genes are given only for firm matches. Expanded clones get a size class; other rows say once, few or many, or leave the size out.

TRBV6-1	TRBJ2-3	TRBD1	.	CASSGQGASSTDTQYF	TGTGCCAGCAGTGGACAGGGCGCCAGTAGCACAGATACGCAGTATTTT
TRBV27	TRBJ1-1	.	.	CASKVGGGTEAFF	TGTGCCAGCAAAGTTGGGGGTGGGACTGAAGCTTTCTTT
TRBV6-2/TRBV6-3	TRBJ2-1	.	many	CASSPIGSGHYNEQFF	TGTGCCAGCAGTCCCATTGGTAGCGGACATTACAATGAGCAGTTCTTC
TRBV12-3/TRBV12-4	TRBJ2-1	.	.	CASSNGALGDEQFF	TGTGCCAGCAGTAACGGGGCTTTGGGAGATGAGCAGTTCTTC
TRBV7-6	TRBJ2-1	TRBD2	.	CASSRSAGGLNEQFF	TGTGCCAGCAGCCGTAGTGCGGGGGGGCTCAATGAGCAGTTCTTC
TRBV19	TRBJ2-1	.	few	CASSRTGSEQFF	TGTGCCAGTAGTAGGACTGGGAGTGAGCAGTTCTTC
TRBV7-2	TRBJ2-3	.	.	CASSPSTIDTQYF	TGTGCCAGCAGCCCCTCTACCATAGATACGCAGTATTTT
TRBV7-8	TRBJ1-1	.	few	CASSVTWGTEAFF	TGTGCCAGCAGCGTAACTTGGGGGACTGAAGCTTTCTTT
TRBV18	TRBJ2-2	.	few	CASSPRRTAPNTGELFF	TGTGCCAGCTCACCACGCAGGACCGCACCGAACACCGGGGAGCTGTTTTTT
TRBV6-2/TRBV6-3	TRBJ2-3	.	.	CASSYGGTSIDTQYF	TGTGCCAGCAGTTACGGCGGGACCTCCATAGATACGCAGTATTTT
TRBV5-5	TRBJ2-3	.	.	CASSIQTDTQYF	TGTGCCAGCAGCATCCAAACAGATACGCAGTATTTT
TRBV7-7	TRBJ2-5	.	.	CASSGWGGTQYF	TGTGCTAGCAGTGGATGGGGCGGGACCCAGTACTTC
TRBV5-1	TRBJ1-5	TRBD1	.	CASSSGGGSNQPQHF	TGCGCCAGCAGCTCCGGAGGGGGCAGCAATCAGCCCCAGCATTTT
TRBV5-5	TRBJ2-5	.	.	CASSLRPGRQETQYF	TGTGCCAGCAGCTTACGCCCGGGCCGCCAAGAGACCCAGTACTTC
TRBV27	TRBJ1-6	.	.	CASSSAALSGDYNSPLHF	TGTGCCAGCAGTTCAGCCGCCCTGAGCGGAGACTATAATTCACCCCTCCACTTT
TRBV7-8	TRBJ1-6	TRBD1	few	CASSLVPDRGNNSPLHF	TGTGCCAGCAGCTTAGTTCCGGACAGGGGTAATAATTCACCCCTCCACTTT
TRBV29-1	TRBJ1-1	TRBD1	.	CSATRGGGLMTEAFF	TGCAGCGCAACCCGGGGAGGGGGCTTAATGACTGAAGCTTTCTTT
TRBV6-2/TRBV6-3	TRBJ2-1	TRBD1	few	CASSSGGQANNEQFF	TGTGCCAGCAGTTCCGGGGGACAGGCCAACAATGAGCAGTTCTTC
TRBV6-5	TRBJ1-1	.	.	CASRRTASEAFF	TGTGCCAGCAGACGGACAGCCTCTGAAGCTTTCTTT
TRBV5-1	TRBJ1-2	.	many	CASSLTDNYGYTF	TGCGCCAGCAGCCTGACGGATAACTATGGCTACACCTTC
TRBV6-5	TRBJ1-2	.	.	CASRGGYGYTF	TGTGCCAGCCGGGGTGGCTATGGCTACACCTTC
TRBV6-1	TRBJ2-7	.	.	CASSRTGRSSYEQYF	TGTGCCAGCAGCCGCACAGGGCGAAGCTCCTACGAGCAGTACTTC
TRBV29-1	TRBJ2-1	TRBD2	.	CSVESWPSGRSSYNEQFF	TGCAGCGTTGAATCTTGGCCTAGCGGGAGAAGCTCCTACAATGAGCAGTTCTTC
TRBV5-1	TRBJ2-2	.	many	CASSPRQVSNTGELFF	TGCGCCAGCAGCCCTAGACAGGTGTCGAACACCGGGGAGCTGTTTTTT
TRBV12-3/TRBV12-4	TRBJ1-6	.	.	CASSGQLNSPLHF	TGTGCCAGCAGTGGTCAGCTTAATTCACCCCTCCACTTT
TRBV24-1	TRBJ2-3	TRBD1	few	CATSDQSGTGGTDTQYF	TGTGCCACCAGTGATCAATCCGGGACAGGGGGCACAGATACGCAGTATTTT
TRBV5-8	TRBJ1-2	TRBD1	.	CASSFSGQGTNYGYTF	TGTGCCAGCAGCTTTTCTGGACAGGGAACTAACTATGGCTACACCTTC
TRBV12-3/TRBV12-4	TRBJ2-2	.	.	CASSGQGFLGELFF	TGTGCCAGCAGTGGCCAGGGGTTTCTCGGGGAGCTGTTTTTT
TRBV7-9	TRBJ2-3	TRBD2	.	CASSFAGGTQETQYF	TGTGCCAGCAGCTTCGCCGGGGGGACCCAAGAGACCCAGTATTTT
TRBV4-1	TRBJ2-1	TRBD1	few	CASSPEQGSPYNEQFF	TGCGCCAGCAGCCCAGAACAGGGGTCACCCTACAATGAGCAGTTCTTC
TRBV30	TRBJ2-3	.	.	CAWSVDTQYF	TGTGCCTGGAGTGTAGATACGCAGTATTTT
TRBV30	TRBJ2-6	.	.	CAWSVGSGANVLTF	TGTGCCTGGAGTGTAGGGTCTGGGGCCAACGTCCTGACTTTC